The 19 T cell receptor beta chains reported below all come from one sample, sequenced in a study of identical twins. TCRdb processed the 5' RACE reads anew with MiXCR; each CDR3 protein has one entry. Of around 530,000 distinct CDR3 sequences in the sample, over 12% were seen once. These data also formed part of another study, on yellow fever vaccine responses in identical twins.

Sequencing was performed on CD4+ T cells sorted from blood. Source of these receptors: a young woman in good health.

In this sample, this clonotype turned up a few times. The J gene is TRBJ2-2, the V gene TRBV9; no reliable D call. Germline V lookup: CDR1 SGDLS, CDR2 YYNGEE. The CDR3 length is 16 residues. V lost 0 bases to trimming and J lost 5 bases, with 14 bases between them. The CDR3 DNA sequence: TGTGCCAGCAGCGTAGCTTACGTTTCCGGAACCGGGGAGCTGTTTTTT. Protein sequence: CASSVAYVSGTGELFF.

This clonotype has just a few counts. V is TRBV27 and J is TRBJ1-2; no firm D call. The CDR3 totals 16 residues. V was cut by 4 bases and J by 0 bases, with 15 bases left in between. The germline gives CDR1 MNHEY, CDR2 SMNVEV (reference sequence). The CDR3 sequence: CASSSLGRSPNYGYTF. CDR3 DNA sequence: TGTGCCAGCAGTTCCCTAGGGAGATCCCCTAACTATGGCTACACCTTC.

The chain combines TRBV6-1 with TRBJ2-3; 9 nucleotides align to TRBD2. Germline trimming cut 6 bases from V and 3 bases from J; bases unmatched to any gene: 10. The CDR3 has 16 amino acids. Germline CDR1 MNHNS, CDR2 SASEGT. Here the CDR3 reads CASSVWGSGGTDTQYF. CDR3 coding DNA: TGTGCCAGCAGCGTCTGGGGTAGCGGGGGAACAGATACGCAGTATTTT.

The rearrangement uses TRBV12-5 and TRBJ2-5; D may match TRBD1 or TRBD2 (5 bases each). Looked up from germline, CDR1 is LGHNT and CDR2 is FRNRAP. Trimming removed 1 base from V and 5 bases from J, with 17 bases in between. The CDR3 runs to 16 residues. CDR3: CASGLGTRGRWETQYF. CDR3 DNA: TGTGCTAGTGGTTTGGGGACCCGGGGCCGATGGGAGACCCAGTACTTC.

This clonotype has only a few counts. The V call is TRBV6-2 or TRBV6-3, the J call TRBJ2-5; possible D gene TRBD2, 6 bases. The V gene lost 5 bases and the J gene lost 5 bases, with 12 bases spanning the gap. Germline CDR1 and CDR2: MNHEY and SVGEGT. The CDR3 has 13 residues. The CDR3 bases are TGTGCCAGCAGTGGAGGGCCGGGGGAGACCCAGTACTTC. Protein product: CASSGGPGETQYF.

This clonotype was observed a few times. This chain connects TRBV24-1 to TRBJ1-2, with TRBD1 as a possible D gene (6 bases). The V gene lost 4 bases and the J gene lost 4 bases, with 9 bases spanning the gap. CDR3 size: 13 residues. From germline, CDR1 is KGHDR and CDR2 SFDVKD. The chain's CDR3 is CATSERDTYGYTF. CDR3 bases: TGTGCCACCAGTGAACGGGACACCTATGGCTACACCTTC.

This clonotype was detected a few times. The J gene is TRBJ1-2, the V gene TRBV20-1; possibly TRBD1 for D (6 bases). Trimming pared 3 bases from V and 4 bases from J, leaving 15 bases between. The CDR3 is 14 residues long. CDR1 and CDR2 (germline): DFQATT, SNEGSKA (reference sequence). DNA of the CDR3: TGCAGTGCTAGGGGGGGGGCGGAGGGCTATGGCTACACCTTC. It translates to CSARGGAEGYGYTF.

This clonotype has only a few counts. The chain carries TRBV5-1 and TRBJ2-4; TRBD1 is a possible D gene (5 bases). V lost 4 bases, J lost 0 bases, and 11 bases lay in between. Germline V gives CDR1 SGHRS, CDR2 YFSETQ. CDR3 size: 15 residues. As DNA, the CDR3 is TGCGCCAGCAGCGATTCGACAGTAGCCAAAAACATTCAGTACTTC. As protein: CASSDSTVAKNIQYF. The entire variable domain, with the rest obtained from reference TRBV5-1 and TRBJ2-4, is as follows: KAGVTQTPRYLIKTRGQQVTLSCSPISGHRSVSWYQQTPGQGLQFLFEYFSETQRNKGNFPGRFSGRQFSNSRSEMNVSTLELGDSALYLCASSDSTVAKNIQYFGAGTRLSVL.

This clonotype has more than one count but fewer than ten. This chain links TRBV11-2 with TRBJ2-3; possible D gene TRBD1, 5 bases. The V end was cut by 1 base, the J end by 0 bases, with 8 bases between. The CDR3 has 15 residues. Looked up from germline, CDR1 is SGHAT and CDR2 is FQNNGV. CDR3 in amino acids: CASSLVDRSTDTQYF. DNA for the CDR3: TGTGCCAGCAGCTTAGTTGACAGAAGCACAGATACGCAGTATTTT.

This chain joins TRBV5-1 and TRBJ2-1; D perhaps matches TRBD1 (5 bases). The length of the CDR3 is 13 residues. V was pared by 6 bases and J by 6 bases, with 13 bases between. CDR1 is SGHRS and CDR2 is YFSETQ in the germline V gene. CDR3 in DNA: TGCGCCAGCATGAAAGGGGTGAGCAATGAGCAGTTCTTC. Translating gives CASMKGVSNEQFF.

This clonotype was picked up many times. The chain is built from TRBV7-6 and TRBJ2-3; D is undetermined. V lost 6 bases and J lost 5, with 9 bases in between. Germline V CDR1 and CDR2: SGHVS, FNYEAQ. This CDR3 has 12 residues. The CDR3 coding sequence is TGTGCCAGCAGTCCCAGAGGAGATACGCAGTATTTT. It encodes CASSPRGDTQYF.

The chain is built from TRBV7-3 and TRBJ2-1, with D possibly being TRBD1 or TRBD2 (5 bases each). Germline CDR1 is SGHTA and CDR2 is FQGTGA. Trimming pared 2 bases from V and 3 bases from J, leaving 14 bases between. The CDR3 spans 16 residues. CDR3 sequence (DNA): TGTGCCAGCAGCTTACTCCGGGGCAAGAACTACAATGAGCAGTTCTTC. Residues: CASSLLRGKNYNEQFF.

This clonotype was seen a handful of times. CDR3 coding DNA: TGTGCCAGCAGCTTGGCCAGCGGGAGGCCGTACTTC. Its translation: CASSLASGRPYF. The V call is TRBV5-6, the J call TRBJ2-5; 9 bases line up with TRBD2. Germline V gene data show CDR1 as SGHDT and CDR2 as YYEEEE. The V and J ends lost 0 bases and 13 bases, in that order; junction bases with no gene match: 4. The CDR3 loop spans 12 amino acids.

The chain recombines TRBV4-1 with TRBJ2-7; TRBD2 matches at 13 bases. Trimming took 4 bases from V and 5 from J; bases not matched to a gene: 11. The length of the CDR3 is 17 residues. The V gene's germline CDR1 is MGHRA and CDR2 YSYEKL. The CDR3 loop reads CASSLGTSGTSPHEQYF. The CDR3 DNA follows: TGCGCCAGCAGCCTCGGGACTAGCGGGACTTCCCCGCACGAGCAGTACTTC.

This sequence joins TRBV4-1 and TRBJ2-3, with no clear D. The CDR3 length is 16 residues. Germline loops: CDR1 MGHRA, CDR2 YSYEKL. The V end was cut by 0 bases, the J end by 1 base, with 11 bases between. The CDR3: CASSQETTGGTDTQYF. In nucleotides, the CDR3 is TGCGCCAGCAGCCAAGAAACCACGGGTGGCACAGATACGCAGTATTTT.

This clonotype was found a few times. The rearrangement joins TRBV10-3 to TRBJ1-1, with a tentative D call TRBD1 (5 bases). This CDR3 spans 15 amino acids. Germline lookup yields CDR1 ENHRY and CDR2 SYGVKD. V dropped 0 bases and J dropped 8 bases, with 16 bases sitting between them. Written as DNA, the CDR3 is TGTGCCATCAGTGAGTCTTTTGGGACCTTCGGGGAAGCTTTCTTT. Protein product: CAISESFGTFGEAFF.

The chain has TRBV7-2 and TRBJ2-5, with D perhaps assigned TRBD1 or TRBD2 (5 bases each). Germline lookup yields CDR1 SGHTA and CDR2 FQGNSA. V lost 2 bases and J lost 3, with 10 bases in between. This CDR3 comprises 14 residues. CDR3 protein: CASSLYGTKETQYF. The CDR3 bases are TGTGCCAGCAGCTTATACGGGACGAAAGAGACCCAGTACTTC.

In nucleotides, the CDR3 is TGTGCCAGCAGCTCGTGGACAGGGGTCACAGATACGCAGTATTTT. This codes for CASSSWTGVTDTQYF. This chain links TRBV14 with TRBJ2-3, with TRBD1 matching 9 bases. This CDR3 spans 15 amino acids. Unmatched junction bases numbered 5, after V lost 5 bases and J lost 2 bases. Germline CDR1 is SGHDN and CDR2 is FVKESK.

This clonotype was counted only a few times. The J gene is TRBJ2-2, the V gene TRBV20-1; 9 positions agree with TRBD2. Germline CDR1 is DFQATT and CDR2 is SNEGSKA (reference sequence). The CDR3 length is 15 residues. V gave up 5 bases and J gave up 1 base; unmatched junction bases: 5. In nucleotides, the CDR3 is TGCAGTGCTCCCGGGACTAGCCGGAACACCGGGGAGCTGTTTTTT. Translating it yields CSAPGTSRNTGELFF.